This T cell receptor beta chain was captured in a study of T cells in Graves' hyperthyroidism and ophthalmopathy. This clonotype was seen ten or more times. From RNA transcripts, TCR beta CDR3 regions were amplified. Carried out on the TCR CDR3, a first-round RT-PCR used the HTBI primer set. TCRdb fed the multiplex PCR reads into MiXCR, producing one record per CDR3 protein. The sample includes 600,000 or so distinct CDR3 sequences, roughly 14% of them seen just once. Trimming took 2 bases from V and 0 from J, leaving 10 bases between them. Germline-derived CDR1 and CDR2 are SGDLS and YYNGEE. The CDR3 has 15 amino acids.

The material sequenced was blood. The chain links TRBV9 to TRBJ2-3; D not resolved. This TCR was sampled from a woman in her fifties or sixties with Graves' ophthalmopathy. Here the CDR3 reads CASSVRAPSTDTQYF. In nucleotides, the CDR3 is TGTGCCAGCAGCGTTCGCGCTCCTAGCACAGATACGCAGTATTTT.